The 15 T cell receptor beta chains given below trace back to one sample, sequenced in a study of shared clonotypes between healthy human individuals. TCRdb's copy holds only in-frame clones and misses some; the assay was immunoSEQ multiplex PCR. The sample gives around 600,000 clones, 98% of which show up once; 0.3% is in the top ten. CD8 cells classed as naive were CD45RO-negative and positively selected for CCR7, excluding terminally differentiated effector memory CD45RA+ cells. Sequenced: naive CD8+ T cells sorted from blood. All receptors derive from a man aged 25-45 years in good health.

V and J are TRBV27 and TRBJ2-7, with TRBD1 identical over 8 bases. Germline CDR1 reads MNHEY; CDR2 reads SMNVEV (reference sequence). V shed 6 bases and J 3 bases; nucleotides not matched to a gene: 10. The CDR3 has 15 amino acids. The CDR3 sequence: CASSPVGRGLYEQYF. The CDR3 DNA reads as TGTGCCAGCAGCCCCGTGGGCAGGGGGCTCTACGAGCAGTACTTC.

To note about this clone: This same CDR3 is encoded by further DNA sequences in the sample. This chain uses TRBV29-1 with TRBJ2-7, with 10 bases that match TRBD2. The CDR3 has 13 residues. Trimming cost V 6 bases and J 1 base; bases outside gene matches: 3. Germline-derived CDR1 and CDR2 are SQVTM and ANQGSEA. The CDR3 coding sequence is TGCAGCGTAGAGACTAGCGGGTCCTACGAGCAGTACTTC. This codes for CSVETSGSYEQYF.

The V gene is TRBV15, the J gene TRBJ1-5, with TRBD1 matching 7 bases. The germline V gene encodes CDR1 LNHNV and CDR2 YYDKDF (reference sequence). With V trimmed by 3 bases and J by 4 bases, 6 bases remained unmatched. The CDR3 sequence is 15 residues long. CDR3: CATSRGGQINQPQHF. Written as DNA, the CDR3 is TGTGCCACCAGCAGGGGGGGACAGATTAATCAGCCCCAGCATTTT.

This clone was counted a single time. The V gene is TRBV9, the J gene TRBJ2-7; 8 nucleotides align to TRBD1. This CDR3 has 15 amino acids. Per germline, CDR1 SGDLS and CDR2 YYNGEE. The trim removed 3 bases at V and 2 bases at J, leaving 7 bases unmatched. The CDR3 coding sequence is TGTGCCAGCAGCGCGGGGACAGGACTACCCTACGAGCAGTACTTC. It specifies CASSAGTGLPYEQYF.

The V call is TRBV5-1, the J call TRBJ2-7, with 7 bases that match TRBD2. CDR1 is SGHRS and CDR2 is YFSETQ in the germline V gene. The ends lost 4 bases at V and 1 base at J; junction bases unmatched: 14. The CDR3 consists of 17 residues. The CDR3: CASSHWGGPSGSYEQYF. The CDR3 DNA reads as TGCGCCAGCAGCCATTGGGGGGGACCTAGCGGTTCCTACGAGCAGTACTTC.

CDR3 amino acids: CASSSGGLGYEQFF. The DNA of the CDR3 is TGCGCCAGCAGCTCCGGGGGGCTAGGCTATGAGCAGTTCTTC. This rearrangement joins TRBV5-1 to TRBJ2-1, with D maybe TRBD2 (7 bases). The V end lost 3 bases, the J end lost 8 bases, and 15 bases lay between the germline ends. The CDR3 is made up of 14 amino acids. Germline CDR1 and CDR2: SGHRS and YFSETQ.

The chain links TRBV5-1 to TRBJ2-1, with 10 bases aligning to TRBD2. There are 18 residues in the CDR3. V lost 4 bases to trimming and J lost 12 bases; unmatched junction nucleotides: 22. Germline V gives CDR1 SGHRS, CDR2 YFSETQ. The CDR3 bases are TGCGCCAGCAGCACCGGACTAGCGGTCGAGCCCGGCAGCAAGGGGCAGTTCTTC. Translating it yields CASSTGLAVEPGSKGQFF.

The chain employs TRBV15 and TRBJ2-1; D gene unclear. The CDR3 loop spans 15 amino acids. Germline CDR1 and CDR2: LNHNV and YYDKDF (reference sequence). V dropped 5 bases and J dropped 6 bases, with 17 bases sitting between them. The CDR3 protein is CATSGNDEGRNEQFF. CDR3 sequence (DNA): TGTGCCACCAGCGGAAATGATGAAGGTCGCAATGAGCAGTTCTTC.

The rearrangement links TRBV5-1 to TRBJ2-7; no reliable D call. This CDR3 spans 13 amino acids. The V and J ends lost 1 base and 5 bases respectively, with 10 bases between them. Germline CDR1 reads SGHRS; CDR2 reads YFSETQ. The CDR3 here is CASSLPESDEQYF. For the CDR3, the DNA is TGCGCCAGCAGCTTGCCAGAGAGTGACGAGCAGTACTTC.

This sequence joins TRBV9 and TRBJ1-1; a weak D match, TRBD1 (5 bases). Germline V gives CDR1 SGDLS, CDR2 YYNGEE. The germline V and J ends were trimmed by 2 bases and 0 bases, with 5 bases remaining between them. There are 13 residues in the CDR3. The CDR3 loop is CASSVTVNTEAFF. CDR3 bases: TGTGCCAGCAGCGTGACAGTGAACACTGAAGCTTTCTTT.

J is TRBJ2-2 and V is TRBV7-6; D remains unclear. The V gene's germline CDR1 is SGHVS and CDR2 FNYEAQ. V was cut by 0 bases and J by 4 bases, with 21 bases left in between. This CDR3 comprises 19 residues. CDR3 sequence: CASSLASYLEPGSTGELFF. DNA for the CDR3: TGTGCCAGCAGCTTAGCAAGCTACCTAGAACCTGGAAGCACCGGGGAGCTGTTTTTT.

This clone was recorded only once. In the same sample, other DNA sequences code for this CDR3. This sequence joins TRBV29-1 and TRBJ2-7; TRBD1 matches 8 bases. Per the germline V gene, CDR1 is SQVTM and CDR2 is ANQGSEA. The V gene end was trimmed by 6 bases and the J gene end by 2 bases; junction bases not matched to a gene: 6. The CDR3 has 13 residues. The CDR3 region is CSVGTGGTYEQYF. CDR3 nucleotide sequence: TGCAGCGTGGGGACAGGAGGCACCTACGAGCAGTACTTC.

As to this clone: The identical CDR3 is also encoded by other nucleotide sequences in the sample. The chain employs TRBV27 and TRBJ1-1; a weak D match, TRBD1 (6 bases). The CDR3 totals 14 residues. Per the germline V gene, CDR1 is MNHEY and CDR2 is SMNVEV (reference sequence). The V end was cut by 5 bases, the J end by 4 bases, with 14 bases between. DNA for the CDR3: TGTGCCAGCAGTCTGAGCAGGGGCGGCACTGAAGCTTTCTTT. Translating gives CASSLSRGGTEAFF.

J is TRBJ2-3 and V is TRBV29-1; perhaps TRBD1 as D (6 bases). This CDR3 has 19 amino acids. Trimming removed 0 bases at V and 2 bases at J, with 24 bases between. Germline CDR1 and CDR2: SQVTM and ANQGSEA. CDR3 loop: CSVEDYRGQSKDSTDTQYF. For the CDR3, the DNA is TGCAGCGTTGAAGACTACCGTGGACAGTCCAAAGATTCCACAGATACGCAGTATTTT.

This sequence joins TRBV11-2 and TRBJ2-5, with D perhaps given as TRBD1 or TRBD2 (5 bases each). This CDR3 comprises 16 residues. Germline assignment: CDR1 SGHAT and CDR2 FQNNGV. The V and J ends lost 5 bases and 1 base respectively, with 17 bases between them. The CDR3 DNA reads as TGTGCCAGCAGCACGCTGAAAGGGGACGGCCAAGAGACCCAGTACTTC. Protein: CASSTLKGDGQETQYF.